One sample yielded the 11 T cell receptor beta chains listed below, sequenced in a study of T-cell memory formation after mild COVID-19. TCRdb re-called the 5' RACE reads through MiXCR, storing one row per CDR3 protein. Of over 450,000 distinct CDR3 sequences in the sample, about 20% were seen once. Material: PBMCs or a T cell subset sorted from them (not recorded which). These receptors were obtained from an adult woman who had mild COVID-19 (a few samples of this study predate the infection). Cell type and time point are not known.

This CDR3 is CASSLIVGPRAPGLRTGDTEAFF. The CDR3 coding sequence is TGTGCCAGCAGCTTGATTGTTGGCCCCCGGGCCCCCGGATTACGGACAGGGGACACTGAAGCTTTCTTT. The chain uses TRBV11-2 and TRBJ1-1; 9 nucleotides line up with TRBD1. CDR1 and CDR2 from the germline V gene are SGHAT and FQNNGV. The CDR3 has 23 amino acids. The J segment lost 3 bases and the V segment lost 3 bases, leaving 29 bases of the junction unmatched. The variable domain in full, completed from reference TRBV11-2 and TRBJ1-1, reads EAGVAQSPRYKIIEKRQSVAFWCNPISGHATLYWYQQILGQGPKLLIQFQNNGVVDDSQLPKDRFSAERLKGVDSTLKIQPAKLEDSAVYLCASSLIVGPRAPGLRTGDTEAFFGQGTRLTVV.

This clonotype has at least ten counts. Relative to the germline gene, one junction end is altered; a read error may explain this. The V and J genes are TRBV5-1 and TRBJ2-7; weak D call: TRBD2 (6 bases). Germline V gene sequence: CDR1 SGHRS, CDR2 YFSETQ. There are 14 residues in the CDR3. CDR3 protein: CASSPGTGLYEQYF. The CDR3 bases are TGTGCCAGCAGCCCCGGGACGGGACTCTACGAGCAGTACTTC.

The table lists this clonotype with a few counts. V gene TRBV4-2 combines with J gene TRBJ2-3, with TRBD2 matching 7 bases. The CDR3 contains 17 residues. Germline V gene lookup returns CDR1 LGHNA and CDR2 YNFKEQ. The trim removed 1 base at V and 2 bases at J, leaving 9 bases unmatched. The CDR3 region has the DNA TGTGCCAGCAGCCAAGCGGTCGGCGGGGGATCCACAGATACGCAGTATTTT. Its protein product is CASSQAVGGGSTDTQYF.

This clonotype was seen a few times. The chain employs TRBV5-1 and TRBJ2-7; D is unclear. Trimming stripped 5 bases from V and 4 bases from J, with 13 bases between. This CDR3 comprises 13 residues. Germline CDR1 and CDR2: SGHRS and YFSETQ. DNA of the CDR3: TGCGCCAGCAGTGAGTATCATGCGTACGAGCAGTACTTC. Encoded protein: CASSEYHAYEQYF.

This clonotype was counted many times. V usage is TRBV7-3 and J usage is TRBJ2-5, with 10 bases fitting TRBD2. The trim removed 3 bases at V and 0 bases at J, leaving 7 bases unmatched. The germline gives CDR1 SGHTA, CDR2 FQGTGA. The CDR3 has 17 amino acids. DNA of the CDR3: TGTGCCAGCAGCTTCGGACTAGCGGTTCCGTACCAAGAGACCCAGTACTTC. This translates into CASSFGLAVPYQETQYF.

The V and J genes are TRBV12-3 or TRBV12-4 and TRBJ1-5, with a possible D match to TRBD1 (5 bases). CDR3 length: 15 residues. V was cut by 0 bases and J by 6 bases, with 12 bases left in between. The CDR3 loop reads CASSLAGGVGQPQHF. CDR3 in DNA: TGTGCCAGCAGTTTAGCGGGGGGAGTAGGTCAGCCCCAGCATTTT.

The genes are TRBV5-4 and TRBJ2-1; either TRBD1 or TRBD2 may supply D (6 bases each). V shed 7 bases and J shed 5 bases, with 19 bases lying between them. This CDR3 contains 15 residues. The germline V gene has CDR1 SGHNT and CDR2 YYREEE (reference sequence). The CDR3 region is CASRTLGGAHNEQFF. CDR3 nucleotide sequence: TGTGCCAGCCGAACCTTGGGGGGCGCCCACAATGAGCAGTTCTTC.

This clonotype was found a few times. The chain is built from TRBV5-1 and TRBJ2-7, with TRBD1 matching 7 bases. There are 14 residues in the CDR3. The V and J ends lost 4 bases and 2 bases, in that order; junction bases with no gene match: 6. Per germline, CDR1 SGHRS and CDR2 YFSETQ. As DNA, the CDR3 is TGCGCCAGCAGCATCGGACAGGAGACCTACGAGCAGTACTTC. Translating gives CASSIGQETYEQYF.

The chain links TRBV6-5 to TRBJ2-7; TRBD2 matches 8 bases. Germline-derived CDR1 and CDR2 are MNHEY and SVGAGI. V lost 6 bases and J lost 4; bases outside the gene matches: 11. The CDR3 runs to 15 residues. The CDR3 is CASSPERERWYEQYF. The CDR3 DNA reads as TGTGCCAGCAGCCCGGAGCGGGAGAGGTGGTACGAGCAGTACTTC.

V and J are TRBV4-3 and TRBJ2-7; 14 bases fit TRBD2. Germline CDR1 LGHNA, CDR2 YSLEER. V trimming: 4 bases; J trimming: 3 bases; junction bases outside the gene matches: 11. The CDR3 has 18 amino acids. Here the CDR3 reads CASSRVLGLAGAGYEQYF. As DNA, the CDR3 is TGCGCCAGCAGCCGAGTTTTGGGACTAGCGGGGGCGGGCTACGAGCAGTACTTC.

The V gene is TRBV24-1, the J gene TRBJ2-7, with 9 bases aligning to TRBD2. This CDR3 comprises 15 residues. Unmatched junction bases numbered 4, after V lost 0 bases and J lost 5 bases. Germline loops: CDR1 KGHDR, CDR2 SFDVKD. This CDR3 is CATSDLRTSVDEQYF. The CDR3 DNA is TGTGCCACCAGTGATTTGCGGACTAGCGTAGACGAGCAGTACTTC.